This paragraph covers one T cell receptor beta chain sequence. The sample originates from a study of shared clonotypes between healthy human individuals. V was clipped by 1 base and J by 7 bases; unmatched bases: 11. The CDR3 consists of 17 residues. CDR1 is SGHVS, CDR2 FQNEAQ, per germline. Assay: immunoSEQ multiplex PCR; the TCRdb copy retains only in-frame clones and omits some. This sample has 550,000 to 700,000 clones, with 73% found just once. Sequencing used memory CD4+ T cells sorted from blood. The subset here: CD45RA-negative fraction. The rearrangement links TRBV7-8 to TRBJ1-4; TRBD1 matches at 8 bases. This sequence was found in a woman in her twenties or thirties in good health. The CDR3, as DNA: TGTGCCAGCAGCTTAGGTTCGATGGCAGGGGGCTTTGAAAAACTGTTTTTT. Translating gives CASSLGSMAGGFEKLFF. Full variable domain (remainder filled in from reference TRBV7-8 and TRBJ1-4): GAGVSQSPRYKVAKRGQDVALRCDPISGHVSLFWYQQALGQGPEFLTYFQNEAQLDKSGLPSDRFFAERPEGSVSTLKIQRTQQEDSAVYLCASSLGSMAGGFEKLFFGSGTQLSVL.